Shown below are 12 T cell receptor beta chains from a single sample sequenced in a study of T cells in narcolepsy. Sequencing used immunoSEQ multiplex PCR; TCRdb keeps in-frame clones, though not all of them. The table lists about 35,000 clones, 65% to 85% of them singletons. Material: memory (CD45RA-) CD4+ T cells from blood. Every receptor here comes from a human donor in good health.

The chain employs TRBV7-2 and TRBJ1-2; TRBD1 matches 9 bases. This CDR3 contains 14 residues. V trimming: 5 bases; J trimming: 7 bases; junction bases outside the gene matches: 8. CDR1 SGHTA and CDR2 FQGNSA come from the germline V gene. The CDR3 spells CASSGRDRAGGYTF. The CDR3 DNA reads TGTGCCAGCAGCGGCCGGGACAGGGCTGGTGGCTACACCTTC. Supplemented by reference TRBV7-2 and TRBJ1-2, the full variable domain reads GAGVSQSPSNKVTEKGKDVELRCDPISGHTALYWYRQSLGQGLEFLIYFQGNSAPDKSGLPSDRFSAERTGGSVSTLTIQRTQQEDSAVYLCASSGRDRAGGYTFGSGTRLTVV.

V usage is TRBV19 and J usage is TRBJ2-2; 12 nucleotides align to TRBD1. This CDR3 is built from 17 residues. The V gene's germline CDR1 is LNHDA and CDR2 SQIVND (reference sequence). The V segment lost 3 bases and the J segment 4 bases; nucleotides outside the gene matches: 6. CDR3 in amino acids: CASSIVSGQGATGELFF. CDR3 in DNA: TGTGCCAGTAGTATTGTCTCGGGACAGGGGGCCACCGGGGAGCTGTTTTTT.

This clone was seen a few times. Here the CDR3 reads CASSYRDRGHYEQYF. The CDR3 DNA is TGTGCCAGCAGTTACAGGGACAGGGGACACTACGAGCAGTACTTC. The chain employs TRBV6-6 and TRBJ2-7; TRBD1 matches 10 bases. The CDR3 runs 15 residues. The germline CDR1 and CDR2 sequences are MNHNY and SVGAGI (reference sequence). Trimming at V came to 2 bases and at J to 3 bases, leaving 4 bases not matched to a gene.

By share, this clone ranks as medium-sized. The chain recombines TRBV7-2 with TRBJ1-3; no firm D call. Trimming cost V 3 bases and J 0 bases, with 12 bases left between them. The CDR3 consists of 16 residues. CDR1 and CDR2 from the germline V gene are SGHTA and FQGNSA. CDR3 DNA sequence: TGTGCCAGCAGCTTTGGGTTCGATTTCTCTGGAAACACCATATATTTT. This translates into CASSFGFDFSGNTIYF.

The chain links TRBV30 to TRBJ2-7; D call uncertain. The length of the CDR3 is 12 residues. CDR1 is GTSNPN and CDR2 is SVGIG in the germline V gene (reference sequence). V lost 3 bases, J lost 1 base, and 7 bases lay in between. The CDR3 sequence: CAWSSASYEQYF. CDR3 bases: TGTGCCTGGAGCAGCGCTTCCTACGAGCAGTACTTC.

The V call is TRBV4-2, the J call TRBJ1-5, with 7 bases identical to TRBD1. V shed 0 bases and J 4 bases; nucleotides not matched to a gene: 6. In germline, CDR1 is LGHNA, CDR2 YNFKEQ. The CDR3 runs to 16 residues. CDR3 nucleotides: TGTGCCAGCAGCCAAGATCCGACAGGGCTGAATCAGCCCCAGCATTTT. Its translation is CASSQDPTGLNQPQHF.

V and J are TRBV7-3 and TRBJ2-7; D might be TRBD2 (5 bases). CDR1 is SGHTA and CDR2 is FQGTGA in the germline V gene. The CDR3 is 15 amino acids. The ends were cut back, 1 base at V and 4 bases at J, with 14 bases in the middle. CDR3 protein: CASSLRAGILYEQYF. CDR3 nucleotide sequence: TGTGCCAGCAGCTTAAGGGCCGGGATCCTTTACGAGCAGTACTTC.

DNA of the CDR3: TGTGCCAGCAGCCCAATGCCCAGGGGGGAGACCCAGTACTTC. Encoded protein: CASSPMPRGETQYF. This chain connects TRBV7-6 to TRBJ2-5; 7 nucleotides align to TRBD1. After removal of 5 bases from V and 5 bases from J, the junction contained 8 bases not matched to a gene. The CDR3 consists of 14 residues. The germline CDR1 and CDR2 sequences are SGHVS and FNYEAQ.

The chain links TRBV19 to TRBJ1-1; D perhaps matches TRBD1 (6 bases). The CDR3 is 12 residues long. Trimming stripped 9 bases from V and 8 bases from J, with 16 bases between. Per germline, CDR1 LNHDA and CDR2 SQIVND (reference sequence). CDR3 amino acids: CASTGYLDEAFF. In DNA, the CDR3 is TGTGCCAGCACAGGGTATCTTGACGAAGCTTTCTTT.

The chain has TRBV5-6 and TRBJ1-3; D is uncertain. CDR3 length: 15 amino acids. Trimming pared 0 bases from V and 1 base from J, leaving 8 bases between. Germline V gene lookup returns CDR1 SGHDT and CDR2 YYEEEE. CDR3 sequence: CASSLVVSSGNTIYF. As DNA, the CDR3 is TGTGCCAGCAGCTTGGTGGTCAGTTCTGGAAACACCATATATTTT. Full variable domain (rest looked up from reference TRBV5-6 and TRBJ1-3): DAGVTQSPTHLIKTRGQQVTLRCSPKSGHDTVSWYQQALGQGPQFIFQYYEEEERQRGNFPDRFSGHQFPNYSSELNVNALLLGDSALYLCASSLVVSSGNTIYFGEGSWLTVV.

J is TRBJ2-5 and V is TRBV6-5; the D gene is possibly TRBD1 (5 bases). In germline, CDR1 is MNHEY, CDR2 SVGAGI. V gave up 4 bases and J gave up 7 bases, with 13 bases separating them. There are 13 residues in the CDR3. The CDR3 is CASSSGQGATQYF. The CDR3 DNA reads TGTGCCAGCAGTTCCGGGCAAGGGGCGACCCAGTACTTC.

This clone appeared a few times. The rearrangement joins TRBV5-1 to TRBJ2-2; 7 nucleotides agree with TRBD1. Germline lookup yields CDR1 SGHRS and CDR2 YFSETQ. Trimming took 4 bases from V and 8 from J; bases not matched to a gene: 5. The CDR3 spans 13 residues. The CDR3 here is CASSRGQEGELFF. CDR3 in DNA: TGCGCCAGCAGCAGGGGGCAGGAAGGGGAGCTGTTTTTT.